This T cell receptor beta chain was documented in a study of PD-1 blockade in classical Hodgkin lymphoma. TCRdb keeps only in-frame clones here, not all; method: immunoSEQ multiplex PCR. The data show some 40,000 clones, 69% seen once. V lost 2 bases and J 7 bases, leaving 6 bases between the germline ends. This CDR3 contains 11 residues. Per germline, CDR1 MNHEY and CDR2 SVGAGI. Every patient experienced relapse after autologous stem cell transplantation, and brentuximab vedotin exposure varied. The sequence came from a human donor with classical Hodgkin lymphoma. J is TRBJ2-7 and V is TRBV6-5; no firm D call. This sample comprised peripheral blood mononuclear cells (PBMCs), obtained before the second cycle of nivolumab. The CDR3 region is CASSYGWEQYF. The DNA of the CDR3 is TGTGCCAGCAGTTACGGGTGGGAGCAGTACTTC.